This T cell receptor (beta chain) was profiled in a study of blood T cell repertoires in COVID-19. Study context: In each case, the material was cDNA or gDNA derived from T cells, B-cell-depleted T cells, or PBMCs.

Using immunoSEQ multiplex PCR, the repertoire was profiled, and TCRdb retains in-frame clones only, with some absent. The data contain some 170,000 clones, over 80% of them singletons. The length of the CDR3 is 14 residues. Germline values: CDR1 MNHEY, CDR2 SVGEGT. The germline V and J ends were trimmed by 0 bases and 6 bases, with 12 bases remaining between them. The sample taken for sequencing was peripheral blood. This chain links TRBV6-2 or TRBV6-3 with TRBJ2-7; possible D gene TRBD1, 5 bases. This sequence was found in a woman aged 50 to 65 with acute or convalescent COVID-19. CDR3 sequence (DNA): TGTGCCAGCAGTTACTCGGCAGGGAAGGGCGAGCAGTACTTC. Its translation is CASSYSAGKGEQYF.